The present TCR beta chain was sequenced within a study of T cells after yellow fever vaccination. Only a few counts were recorded for this clonotype. Antigen unknown. Findings and caveats of the study: Once the booster was given, most primary-vaccination clones reappeared, at 95% to 98% for CD4 and more than 85% for CD8. Bulk-population clonotypes that are abundant could appear as contaminants in FACS-sorted repertoires. The CD4 compartment and the CD8 compartment contained a small share of clonotypes in common.

Germline lookup yields CDR1 LNHNV and CDR2 YYDKDF (reference sequence). V gave up 5 bases and J gave up 13 bases, with 26 bases separating them. This CDR3 has 15 residues. By 5'RACE template switching, TCR cDNA was produced, with a universal primer site and UMIs added in the process. Using its own MiXCR run on the 5' RACE reads, TCRdb lists one record per CDR3 protein. The sample holds over 300,000 distinct CDR3 sequences, 6.8% seen once. The sample here was PBMCs, taken about 49 days after the first yellow fever vaccination. This sequence was found in a man between 18 and 35 years old who received the YFV17D yellow fever vaccine. The rearrangement uses TRBV15 and TRBJ1-1, with D perhaps matching TRBD1 (5 bases). Here the CDR3 reads CATSGSPGAFGVFFF. For the CDR3, the DNA is TGTGCCACCAGCGGATCCCCCGGGGCGTTTGGGGTCTTTTTCTTT.